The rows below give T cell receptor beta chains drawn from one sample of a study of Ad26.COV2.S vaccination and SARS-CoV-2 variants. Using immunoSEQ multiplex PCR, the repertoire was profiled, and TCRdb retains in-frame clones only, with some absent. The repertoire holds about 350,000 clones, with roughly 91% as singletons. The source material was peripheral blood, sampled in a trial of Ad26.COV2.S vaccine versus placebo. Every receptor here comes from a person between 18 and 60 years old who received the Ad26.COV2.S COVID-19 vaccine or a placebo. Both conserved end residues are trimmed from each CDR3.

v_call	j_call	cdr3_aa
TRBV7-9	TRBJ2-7	ASSHRDRGHEQY
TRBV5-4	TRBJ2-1	ASSPRGGATSYNEQF
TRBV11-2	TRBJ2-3	ASSFHGLAGGTDTQY
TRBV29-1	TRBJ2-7	SVRDAASYEQY
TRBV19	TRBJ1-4	ASSMDPLREKLF
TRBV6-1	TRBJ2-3	ASSEQRTGGTDTQY
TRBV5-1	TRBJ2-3	ASSLEARVVTDTQY
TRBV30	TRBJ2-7	AWSVGVPYEQY
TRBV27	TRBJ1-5	ASSPRRGANQPQH
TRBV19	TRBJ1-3	ASSLGGNTIY
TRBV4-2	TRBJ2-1	ASSPAGLADVSEQF
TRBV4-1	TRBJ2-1	ASSHRGGGDNEQF
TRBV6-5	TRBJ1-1	ASSTGTEGDTEAF
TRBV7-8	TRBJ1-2	ASSLGWSGPNYGYT
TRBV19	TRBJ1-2	ASRTIVDDYGYT
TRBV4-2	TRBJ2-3	ASSQGLAVSTDTQY
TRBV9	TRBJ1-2	ASTLAGGKYGYT
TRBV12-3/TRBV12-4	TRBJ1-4	ASSFGQKLF
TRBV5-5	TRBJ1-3	ASSLVVGGLSGNTIY
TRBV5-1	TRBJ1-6	ASRLQGWNSPLH
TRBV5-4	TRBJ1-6	ASSSEKYSPLH
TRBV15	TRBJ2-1	ATLKDSGNEQF
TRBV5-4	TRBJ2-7	ASSKGATGQGVSEQY
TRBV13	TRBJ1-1	ASSPGVQAF
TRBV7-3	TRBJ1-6	ASSLDSYNSPLH
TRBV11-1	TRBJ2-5	ASSLAGIARETQY
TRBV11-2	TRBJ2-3	ASRFDRGGTDTQY
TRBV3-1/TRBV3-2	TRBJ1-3	ASSQSPIDRLGPGGNTIY
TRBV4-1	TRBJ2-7	ASSQGVGLAGGY
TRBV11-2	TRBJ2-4	ASSLRGSGTKNIQY
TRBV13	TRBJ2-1	ASSTAGLAGGVSEQF
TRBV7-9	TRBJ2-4	ASTRDKNIQY
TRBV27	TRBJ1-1	ASTPGGQEFRDTEAF
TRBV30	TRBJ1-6	AWNPGQGYNSPLH
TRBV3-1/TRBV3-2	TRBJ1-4	ASSHRRDRGHTNEKLF
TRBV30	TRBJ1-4	ACGHTNEKLF
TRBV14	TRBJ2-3	ASSPSGGHLDTQY
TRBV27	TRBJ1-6	ASNPQGDYNSPLH
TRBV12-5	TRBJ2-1	ASGGTSAHYNEQF
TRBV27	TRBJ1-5	ASSSLTGPGSNQPQH
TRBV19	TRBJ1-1	ASSHGTGGSEAF
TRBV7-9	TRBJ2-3	ASSWGGAATDTQY